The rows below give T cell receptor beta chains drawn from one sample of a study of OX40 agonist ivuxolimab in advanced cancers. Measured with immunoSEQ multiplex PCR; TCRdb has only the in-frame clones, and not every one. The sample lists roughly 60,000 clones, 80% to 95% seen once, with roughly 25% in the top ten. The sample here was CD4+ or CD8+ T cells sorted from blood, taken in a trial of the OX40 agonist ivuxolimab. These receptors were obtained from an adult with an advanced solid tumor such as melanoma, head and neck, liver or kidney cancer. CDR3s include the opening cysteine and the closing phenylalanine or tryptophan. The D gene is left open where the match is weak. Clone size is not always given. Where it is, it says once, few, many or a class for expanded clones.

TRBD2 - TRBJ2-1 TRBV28 CASSSVPGLAARYNEQFF TGTGCCAGCAGTTCCGTCCCGGGACTAGCGGCAAGGTACAATGAGCAGTTCTTC
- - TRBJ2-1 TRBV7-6 CASSLSGVTYNEQFF TGTGCCAGCAGCCTGTCAGGGGTGACCTACAATGAGCAGTTCTTC
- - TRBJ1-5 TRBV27 CASSSHGAHDQPQHF TGTGCCAGCAGTTCCCATGGGGCGCACGATCAGCCCCAGCATTTT
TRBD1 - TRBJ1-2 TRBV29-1 CSVETGINYGYTF TGCAGCGTCGAGACAGGGATCAACTATGGCTACACCTTC
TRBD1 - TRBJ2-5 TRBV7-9 CASSLVQGAVTQYF TGTGCCAGCAGCTTAGTACAGGGGGCAGTGACCCAGTACTTC
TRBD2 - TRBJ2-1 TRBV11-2 CASSSPGLARHNEQFF TGTGCCAGCAGCTCCCCGGGACTAGCGCGACACAATGAGCAGTTCTTC
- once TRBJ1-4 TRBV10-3 CAISESSIRLKLFF TGTGCCATCAGTGAGTCTTCGATACGGCTAAAACTGTTTTTT
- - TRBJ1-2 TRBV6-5 CASSYRGYAGGYTF TGTGCCAGCAGTTACCGTGGATACGCAGGGGGCTACACCTTC
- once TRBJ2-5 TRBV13 CASSLPLARGGGGTQYF TGTGCCAGCAGCTTGCCGCTAGCGCGAGGAGGGGGCGGGACCCAGTACTTC
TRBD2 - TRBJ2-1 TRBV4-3 CASSWGAGLRNNEQFF TGCGCCAGCAGCTGGGGAGCGGGACTTAGGAACAATGAGCAGTTCTTC
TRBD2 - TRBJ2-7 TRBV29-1 CSVEAGGSYEQYF TGCAGCGTTGAAGCGGGAGGGTCCTACGAGCAGTACTTC
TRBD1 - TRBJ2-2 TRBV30 CAWTTGAPGELFF TGTGCCTGGACCACAGGGGCCCCCGGGGAGCTGTTTTTT
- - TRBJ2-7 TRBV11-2 CASSLAGAGEQYF TGTGCCAGCAGCTTAGCGGGTGCGGGCGAGCAGTACTTC
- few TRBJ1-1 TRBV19 CASSLVGGTNTEAFF TGTGCCAGTAGTCTTGTGGGAGGAACGAACACTGAAGCTTTCTTT
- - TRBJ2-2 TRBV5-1 CASSLAPGELFF TGCGCCAGCAGCTTGGCCCCCGGGGAGCTGTTTTTT
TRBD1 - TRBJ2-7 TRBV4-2 CASSQNPTGVAYEQYF TGTGCCAGCAGCCAAAACCCAACAGGGGTTGCGTACGAGCAGTACTTC
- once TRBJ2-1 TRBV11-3 CASSDSTSFSEQFF TGTGCCAGCAGCGACTCAACTTCCTTTAGTGAGCAGTTCTTC
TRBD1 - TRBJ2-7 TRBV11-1 CASSSVDRELPYEQYF TGTGCCAGCAGCTCGGTCGACAGGGAGCTACCCTACGAGCAGTACTTC
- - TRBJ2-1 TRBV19 CASSSLPGLSYNEQFF TGTGCCAGTAGTTCACTCCCGGGACTTTCATACAATGAGCAGTTCTTC
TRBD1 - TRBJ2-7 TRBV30 CAWSVGGNDEQYF TGTGCCTGGAGTGTAGGGGGCAATGACGAGCAGTACTTC
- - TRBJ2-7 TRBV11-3 CASSLWAGLSYEQYF TGTGCCAGCAGCTTATGGGCAGGGCTCTCCTACGAGCAGTACTTC
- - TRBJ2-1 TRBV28 CASTRSYNEQFF TGTGCCAGCACACGCTCCTACAATGAGCAGTTCTTC
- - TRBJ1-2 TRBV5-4 CASSPLTGADGYTF TGTGCCAGCAGCCCTCTTACGGGGGCGGATGGCTACACCTTC